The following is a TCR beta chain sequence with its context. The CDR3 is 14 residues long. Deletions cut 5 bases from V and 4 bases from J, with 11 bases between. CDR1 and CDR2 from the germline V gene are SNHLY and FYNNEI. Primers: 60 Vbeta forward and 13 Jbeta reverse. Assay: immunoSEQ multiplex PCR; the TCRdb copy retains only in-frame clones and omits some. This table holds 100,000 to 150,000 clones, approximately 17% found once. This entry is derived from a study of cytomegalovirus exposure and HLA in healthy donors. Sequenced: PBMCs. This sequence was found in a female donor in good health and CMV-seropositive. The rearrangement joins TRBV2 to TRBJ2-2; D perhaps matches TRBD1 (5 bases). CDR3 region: CASSPWGVTGELFF. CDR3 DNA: TGTGCCAGCAGTCCCTGGGGCGTCACCGGGGAGCTGTTTTTT.